The 24 T cell receptor beta chains below were found in one sample sequenced in a study of T cells in women clearing cervical HPV infection. This table comes from immunoSEQ multiplex PCR, and its TCRdb copy is limited to in-frame clones, with some not included. The sample holds over 25,000 clones. The sequencing input was blood buffy coat. The receptors were gathered from a woman between 18 and 75 years old with a cervical HPV16 infection that either progressed to CIN3+ or cleared (not recorded which).

Regarding this clone: The CDR3 end is not reached by the read, which stops 3 residues before it; the germline J gene fills it in. This chain joins TRBV6-2 or TRBV6-3 and TRBJ1-2, with D possibly being TRBD1 (5 bases). The germline gives CDR1 MNHEY, CDR2 SVGEGT. This CDR3 has 14 amino acids. V was shortened by 3 bases and J by 2 bases, with 10 bases between the two germline ends. The CDR3 here is CASSYYDRNYGYTF. The part of the CDR3 DNA that was read is TGTGCCAGCAGTTATTACGACAGAAACTATGGC.

Note on this clone: The read ends 3 residues shy of where the CDR3 ends; the end is completed using the germline J gene. The rearrangement uses TRBV10-1 and TRBJ1-1; D remains ambiguous. Trimming removed 0 bases from V and 5 bases from J, with 10 bases in between. The CDR3 consists of 14 residues. CDR1 and CDR2 from the germline V gene are WNHNN and SYGVQD (reference sequence). The CDR3 protein is CASSESTGRTEAFF. The part of the CDR3 DNA that was read is TGCGCCAGCAGTGAGTCGACGGGGAGGACTGAA.

As regards this clone: One end of the junction varies from germline; a read error may be responsible. The read gets to within 3 residues of the CDR3 end, and the germline J gene fills in the rest. The identical CDR3 is also encoded by other nucleotide sequences in the sample. The V gene is TRBV5-6, the J gene TRBJ1-2; perhaps TRBD1 as D (6 bases). The CDR3 runs 14 residues. Germline V gives CDR1 SGHDT, CDR2 YYEEEE. The CDR3 DNA, read in part, is TGTGCCAGCAGCTTGGGGGGGCAGGTCTATGGA. It encodes CASSLGGQVYG. The full CDR3 protein reads CASSLGGQVYGYTF.

As for this clone: The read ends 3 residues shy of where the CDR3 ends; the end is completed using the germline J gene. This sequence joins TRBV7-3 and TRBJ2-3; D gene unclear. V was clipped by 2 bases and J by 3 bases, with 9 bases between them. CDR1 and CDR2 (germline): SGHTA, FQGTGA. The CDR3 runs to 14 residues. CDR3 DNA (partial): TGTGCCAGCAGCTTAGGGCAAAGAACAGATACG. It yields the protein CASSLGQRTDT. The full CDR3 is CASSLGQRTDTQYF. The full variable domain, rest sourced from reference TRBV7-3 and TRBJ2-3, is GAGVSQTPSNKVTEKGKYVELRCDPISGHTALYWYRQSLGQGPEFLIYFQGTGAADDSGLPNDRFFAVRPEGSVSTLKIQRTERGDSAVYLCASSLGQRTDTQYFGPGTRLTVL.

Concerning this clone: The CDR3 goes on 3 residues after the read ends, and that part is filled in from the germline J gene. Additional DNA sequences in this sample encode the identical CDR3. This chain links TRBV5-1 with TRBJ1-3; no firm D call. V was shortened by 0 bases and J by 4 bases, with 5 bases between the two germline ends. Germline CDR1 reads SGHRS; CDR2 reads YFSETQ. The CDR3 extends over 13 amino acids. CDR3 DNA (partial): TGCGCCAGCAGCTTGGGGCAGGGAAACACC. This gives the protein CASSLGQGNT. The whole CDR3 reads CASSLGQGNTIYF.

Worth noting for this clone: The CDR3 end is not reached by the read, which stops 3 residues before it; the germline J gene fills it in. This chain connects TRBV10-1 to TRBJ1-1; no clear D gene. Germline CDR1 reads WNHNN; CDR2 reads SYGVQD (reference sequence). The CDR3 is 13 residues long. The V end was cut by 4 bases, the J end by 7 bases, with 13 bases between. The part of the CDR3 DNA that was read is TGCGCCAGCAGTGCCTCAGGAATCGTTGAA. Translated: CASSASGIVE. The whole CDR3 protein is CASSASGIVEAFF.

About this clone itself: The observed sequence ends 3 residues before the CDR3 terminus, with the missing tail filled in from the germline J gene. V is TRBV6-1 and J is TRBJ1-4; 10 bases map to TRBD1. The CDR3 is 14 amino acids. J lost 8 bases, V lost 7 bases, and 7 bases had no gene match. The V gene's germline CDR1 is MNHNS and CDR2 SASEGT. The CDR3 loop reads CASIDRGQREKLFF. The part of the CDR3 DNA that was read is TGTGCCAGCATTGACAGGGGGCAAAGAGAAAAA.

Worth noting for this clone: Sequencing ends 3 residues short of the CDR3 end; the germline J gene provides the rest. The V gene is TRBV20-1, the J gene TRBJ2-1; D perhaps matches TRBD2 (6 bases). CDR3 length: 13 amino acids. V lost 6 bases, J lost 7 bases, and 16 bases lay in between. Germline V gene lookup returns CDR1 DFQATT and CDR2 SNEGSKA (reference sequence). The part of the CDR3 DNA that was read is TGCAGTGCACCATCGGGAAGCGGGAATGAG. It translates to CSAPSGSGNE. The complete CDR3 protein is CSAPSGSGNEQFF.

About this clone itself: The read ends 3 residues before the CDR3 terminus; that terminus is restored from the germline J gene. This CDR3 is also generated by other DNA sequences in the sample. The V gene is TRBV5-1, the J gene TRBJ2-7; 8 positions agree with TRBD2. Unmatched junction bases numbered 11, after V lost 4 bases and J lost 5 bases. Per germline, CDR1 SGHRS and CDR2 YFSETQ. This CDR3 comprises 15 residues. The sequenced part of the CDR3 DNA is TGCGCCAGCAGCCTCCGGACTAGCTTAGGAGACGAG. Its translation: CASSLRTSLGDE. The complete CDR3 sequence is CASSLRTSLGDEQYF.

As to this clone: With the read ending 3 residues before the CDR3 end, the germline J gene is used to fill in that end. The chain couples TRBV28 to TRBJ2-3; TRBD1 matches at 8 bases. This CDR3 comprises 13 residues. Germline V gene sequence: CDR1 MDHEN, CDR2 SYDVKM. Trimming cost V 6 bases and J 3 bases; bases outside gene matches: 2. CDR3 protein: CASRDRVTDTQYF. The CDR3 DNA, read in part, is TGTGCCAGCAGGGACAGGGTGACAGATACG.

Worth noting for this clone: The read comes to an end 3 residues before the CDR3 does, leaving the germline J gene to fill in the end. V and J are TRBV10-3 and TRBJ1-2, with TRBD1 as a possible D gene (5 bases). The CDR3 consists of 14 residues. Per the germline V gene, CDR1 is ENHRY and CDR2 is SYGVKD. Trimming shortened V by 7 bases and J by 0 bases, and 12 bases separated the two germline ends. CDR3 region: CAITSGPANYGYTF. The sequenced CDR3 bases are TGTGCCATCACGTCAGGGCCAGCTAACTATGGC.

A remark on this clone: The CDR3 end lies 3 residues beyond the end of the read and is filled in from the germline J gene. This chain links TRBV15 with TRBJ2-3; 7 nucleotides line up with TRBD2. This CDR3 has 16 residues. V dropped 4 bases and J dropped 1; count of bases not matched to a gene: 8. Germline loops: CDR1 LNHNV, CDR2 YYDKDF (reference sequence). CDR3 residues: CATSTNLGGGTDTQYF. CDR3 DNA, as far as it was read: TGTGCCACCAGCACCAACCTTGGGGGGGGCACAGATACG. Full variable domain (remainder filled in from reference TRBV15 and TRBJ2-3): DAMVIQNPRYQVTQFGKPVTLSCSQTLNHNVMYWYQQKSSQAPKLLFHYYDKDFNNEADTPDNFQSRRPNTSFCFLDIRSPGLGDTAMYLCATSTNLGGGTDTQYFGPGTRLTVL.

A note on this clone: The read ends 3 residues early relative to the CDR3; the germline J gene fills the gap. This rearrangement joins TRBV20-1 to TRBJ1-1, with 9 bases matching TRBD1. The J segment lost 4 bases and the V segment lost 4 bases, leaving 7 bases of the junction unmatched. The V gene's germline CDR1 is DFQATT and CDR2 SNEGSKA (reference sequence). There are 14 residues in the CDR3. The part of the CDR3 DNA that was read is TGCAGTGCTAACACCGGGACAGGGTTCACTGAA. Its translation is CSANTGTGFTE. The complete CDR3 reads CSANTGTGFTEAFF.

In the case of this clone: The read stops 3 residues short of the end of the CDR3; the missing end is completed from the germline J gene. The chain recombines TRBV13 with TRBJ2-1; 10 bases match TRBD2. The CDR3 length is 16 residues. V trimming: 5 bases; J trimming: 9 bases; junction bases outside the gene matches: 13. Per germline, CDR1 PRHDT and CDR2 FYEKMQ (reference sequence). Partial CDR3 DNA: TGTGCCAGCAGCCCCCAGGGGCTAGCGGGGGCGGGTGAG. Its translation is CASSPQGLAGAGE. The full CDR3 reads CASSPQGLAGAGEQFF.

With regard to this clone: The sequence runs out 3 residues before the end of the CDR3; the remainder is reconstructed from the germline J gene. The genes are TRBV5-1 and TRBJ2-1, with 9 bases fitting TRBD2. CDR3 length: 14 amino acids. Germline assignment: CDR1 SGHRS and CDR2 YFSETQ. The J segment lost 7 bases and the V segment lost 2 bases, leaving 4 bases of the junction unmatched. The CDR3 protein is CASSLGSGSNEQFF. Incomplete CDR3 DNA: TGCGCCAGCAGCTTAGGTAGCGGGAGTAATGAG. The full variable domain, its missing parts supplied by reference TRBV5-1 and TRBJ2-1, is KAGVTQTPRYLIKTRGQQVTLSCSPISGHRSVSWYQQTPGQGLQFLFEYFSETQRNKGNFPGRFSGRQFSNSRSEMNVSTLELGDSALYLCASSLGSGSNEQFFGPGTRLTVL.

About this clone: The read falls 3 residues short of the CDR3 end, and the missing part is taken from the germline J gene. This chain connects TRBV19 to TRBJ2-6; D gene uncertain. Deletions cut 4 bases from V and 0 bases from J, with 10 bases between. The CDR3 is 16 amino acids. CDR1 is LNHDA and CDR2 is SQIVND in the germline V gene (reference sequence). CDR3 amino acids: CASSKQYFSGANVLTF. Incomplete CDR3 DNA: TGTGCCAGTAGTAAACAGTACTTCTCTGGGGCCAACGTC.

A word on this clone: The CDR3 end lies 3 residues beyond the end of the read and is filled in from the germline J gene. The J gene is TRBJ2-5, the V gene TRBV20-1; TRBD2 is a possible D gene (5 bases). Per the germline V gene, CDR1 is DFQATT and CDR2 is SNEGSKA (reference sequence). Trimming pared 6 bases from V and 7 bases from J, leaving 21 bases between. The CDR3 is 14 amino acids. The CDR3 bases that were read are TGCAGTGCCATCTCTTTCGGGGTATCAGGGACC. This encodes CSAISFGVSGT. The whole CDR3 protein reads CSAISFGVSGTQYF.

Turning to this clone: The read is 3 residues too short to cover the CDR3 end, so that end is filled in from the germline J gene. This chain joins TRBV28 and TRBJ2-7; 8 bases are shared with TRBD1. This CDR3 has 15 amino acids. Germline CDR1 and CDR2: MDHEN and SYDVKM. The trim removed 8 bases at V and 4 bases at J, leaving 13 bases unmatched. Partial CDR3 DNA: TGTGCCAGCTCCCGTGGGGGACAGGAGATATACGAG. Its protein product is CASSRGGQEIYE. The entire CDR3 is CASSRGGQEIYEQYF.

Of note for this clone: The read halts 3 residues ahead of the CDR3 end, with the missing end drawn from the germline J gene. The chain couples TRBV28 to TRBJ2-7; 7 nucleotides align to TRBD2. The germline CDR1 and CDR2 sequences are MDHEN and SYDVKM. There are 14 residues in the CDR3. The ends lost 6 bases at V and 5 bases at J; junction bases unmatched: 10. CDR3 protein: CASSWGTKGDEQYF. The covered CDR3 bases are TGTGCCAGCAGCTGGGGGACTAAAGGCGACGAG.

For this clone: Coverage ceases 3 residues before the CDR3 finishes, and the germline J gene fills in the end. The V call is TRBV11-2, the J call TRBJ1-1, with 7 nucleotides matching TRBD1. Germline lookup yields CDR1 SGHAT and CDR2 FQNNGV. The CDR3 is 14 residues long. Unmatched junction bases numbered 3, after V lost 1 base and J lost 4 bases. The covered CDR3 bases are TGTGCCAGCAGCTTAGTGACAGGGTCCACTGAA. As protein: CASSLVTGSTE. The complete CDR3 reads CASSLVTGSTEAFF.

Details on this clone: The DNA ends 3 residues before the CDR3 does, and the rest of the CDR3 is filled in from the germline J gene. This sequence joins TRBV7-9 and TRBJ2-7; D may be TRBD1 (6 bases). Germline CDR1 SEHNR, CDR2 FQNEAQ (reference sequence). CDR3 length: 14 amino acids. Between the trimmed V and J ends, which lost 3 bases and 5 bases, there was a span of 14 bases. Partial CDR3 DNA: TGTGCCAGCAGCTTTACAGGGATGGGGGACGAG. This sequence encodes CASSFTGMGDE. The complete CDR3 sequence is CASSFTGMGDEQYF.

On this clone itself: The read finishes 3 residues shy of the CDR3 end, and the germline J gene is used to complete it. This chain joins TRBV6-1 and TRBJ1-1; D is possibly TRBD1 (6 bases). Per germline, CDR1 MNHNS and CDR2 SASEGT. This CDR3 has 15 amino acids. V lost 3 bases and J 3 bases, leaving 14 bases between the germline ends. The sequenced CDR3 bases are TGTGCCAGCAGTGACACCCACAGGGTGGACACTGAA. Translating it yields CASSDTHRVDTE. The CDR3 in its entirety is CASSDTHRVDTEAFF.

About this clone itself: Sequencing ends 3 residues short of the CDR3 end; the germline J gene provides the rest. The chain uses TRBV7-9 and TRBJ1-1; D call uncertain. This CDR3 is 13 amino acids long. Germline V gives CDR1 SEHNR, CDR2 FQNEAQ (reference sequence). Deletions cut 1 base from V and 0 bases from J, with 3 bases between. CDR3 in amino acids: CASSLVMNTEAFF. The DNA read from the CDR3 is TGTGCCAGCAGCTTAGTCATGAACACTGAA.

As to this clone: From the germline J gene comes the end of the CDR3, since the read stops 3 residues before it. The chain uses TRBV7-9 and TRBJ1-1; D is perhaps TRBD1 (5 bases). The CDR3 length is 14 residues. Germline V CDR1 and CDR2: SEHNR, FQNEAQ (reference sequence). Incomplete CDR3 DNA: TGTGCCAGCAGCTTAGATGCAGGGAACCACGAG. Its translation: CASSLDAGNHE. The full CDR3 sequence reads CASSLDAGNHEAFF.